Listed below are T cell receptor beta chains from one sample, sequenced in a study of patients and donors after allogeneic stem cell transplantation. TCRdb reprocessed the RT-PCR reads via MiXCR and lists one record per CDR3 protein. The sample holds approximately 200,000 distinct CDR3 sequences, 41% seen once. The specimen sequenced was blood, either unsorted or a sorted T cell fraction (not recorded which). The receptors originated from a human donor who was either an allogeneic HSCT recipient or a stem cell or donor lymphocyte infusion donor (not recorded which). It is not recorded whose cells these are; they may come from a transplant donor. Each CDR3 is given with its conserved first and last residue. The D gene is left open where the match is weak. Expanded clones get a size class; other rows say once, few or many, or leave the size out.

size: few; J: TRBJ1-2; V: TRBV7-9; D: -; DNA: TGTGCCAGCAGCCCGGATCCCCGGGACCCAAACACTAACTATGGCTACACCTTC; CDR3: CASSPDPRDPNTNYGYTF
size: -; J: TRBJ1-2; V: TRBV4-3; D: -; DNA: TGCGCCAGCAGCCAAGAAAACAGACCGAACTACCATGGCTACACCTTC; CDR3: CASSQENRPNYHGYTF
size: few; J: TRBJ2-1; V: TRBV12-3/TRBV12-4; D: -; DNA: TGTGCCAGCAGTTTAGGGATGAGGGGTGAGCAGTTCTTC; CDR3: CASSLGMRGEQFF
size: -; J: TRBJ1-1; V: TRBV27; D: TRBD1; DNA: TGTGCCAGCAGTTTATTGTCCAGGGGGAGGGACACTGAAGCTTTCTTT; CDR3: CASSLLSRGRDTEAFF
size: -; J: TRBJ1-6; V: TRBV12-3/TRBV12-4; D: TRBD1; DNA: TGTGCCAGCAGTTACAGGGGAGGTACACCCCTCCACTTT; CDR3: CASSYRGGTPLHF
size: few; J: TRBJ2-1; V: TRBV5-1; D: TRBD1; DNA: TGCGCCAGCAGCATAGGGACAGGGGCGAATGAGCAGTTCTTC; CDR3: CASSIGTGANEQFF
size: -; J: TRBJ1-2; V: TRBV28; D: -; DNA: TGTGCCAGCAGGCTAGGGGGTGCCGGCTACACCTTC; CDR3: CASRLGGAGYTF
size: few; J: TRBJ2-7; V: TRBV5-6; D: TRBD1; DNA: TGTGCCAGCAGCTTGTTGGGGACAGGACTTTACGAGCAGTACTTC; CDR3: CASSLLGTGLYEQYF
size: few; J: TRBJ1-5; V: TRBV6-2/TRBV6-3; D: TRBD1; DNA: TGTGCCAGCAGTTACCCCGGACAGGGGGCAGAACAGCCCCAGCATTTT; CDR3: CASSYPGQGAEQPQHF
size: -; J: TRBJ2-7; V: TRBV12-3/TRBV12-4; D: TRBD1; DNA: TGTGCCAGCAGTGGGGACAGTCTTGACGAGCAGTACTTC; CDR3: CASSGDSLDEQYF
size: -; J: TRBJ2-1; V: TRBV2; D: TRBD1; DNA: TGTGCCCTAGGACAGGGGGTTAACAATGAGCAGTTCTTC; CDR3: CALGQGVNNEQFF
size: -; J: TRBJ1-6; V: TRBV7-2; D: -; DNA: TGTGCCACCCTCAGGTCCTATAATTCACCCCTCCACTTT; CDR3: CATLRSYNSPLHF
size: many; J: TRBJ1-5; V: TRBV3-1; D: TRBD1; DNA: TGTGCCAGCAGCCCGGGGACAGGTCGAGCGCCCCAGCATTTT; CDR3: CASSPGTGRAPQHF
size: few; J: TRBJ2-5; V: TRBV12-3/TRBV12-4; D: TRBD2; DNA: TGTGCCAGCAGTTTTTCGGGAGGGACGGTAGCCACGTACCAAGAGACCCAGTACTTC; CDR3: CASSFSGGTVATYQETQYF
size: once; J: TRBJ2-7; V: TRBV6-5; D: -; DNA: TGTGCCAGCAGCCTCAGCGGGCCTACCTACGAGCAGTACTTC; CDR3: CASSLSGPTYEQYF